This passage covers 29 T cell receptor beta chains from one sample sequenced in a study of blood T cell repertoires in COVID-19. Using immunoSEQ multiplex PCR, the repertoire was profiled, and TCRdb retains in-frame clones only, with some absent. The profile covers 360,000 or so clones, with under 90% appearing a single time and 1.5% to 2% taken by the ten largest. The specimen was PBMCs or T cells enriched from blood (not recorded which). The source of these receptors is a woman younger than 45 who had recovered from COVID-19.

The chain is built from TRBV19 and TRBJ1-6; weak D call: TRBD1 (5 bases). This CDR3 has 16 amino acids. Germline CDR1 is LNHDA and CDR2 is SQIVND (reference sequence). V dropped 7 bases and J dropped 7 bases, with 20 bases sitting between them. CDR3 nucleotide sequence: TGTGCCAGTACTTCAGGGCAGCACACGAGCAATTCACCCCTCCACTTT. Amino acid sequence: CASTSGQHTSNSPLHF.

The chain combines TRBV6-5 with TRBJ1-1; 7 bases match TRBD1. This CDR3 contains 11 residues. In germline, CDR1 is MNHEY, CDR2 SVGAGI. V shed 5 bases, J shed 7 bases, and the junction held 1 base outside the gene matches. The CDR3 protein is CASSRDSEAFF. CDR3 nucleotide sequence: TGTGCCAGCAGTCGGGACAGTGAAGCTTTCTTT.

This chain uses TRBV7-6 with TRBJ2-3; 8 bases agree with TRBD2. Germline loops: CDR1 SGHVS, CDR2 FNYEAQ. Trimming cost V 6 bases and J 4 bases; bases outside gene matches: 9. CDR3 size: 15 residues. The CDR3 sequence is CASRRTGGAPDTQYF. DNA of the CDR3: TGTGCCAGCAGACGAACCGGGGGGGCCCCAGATACGCAGTATTTT.

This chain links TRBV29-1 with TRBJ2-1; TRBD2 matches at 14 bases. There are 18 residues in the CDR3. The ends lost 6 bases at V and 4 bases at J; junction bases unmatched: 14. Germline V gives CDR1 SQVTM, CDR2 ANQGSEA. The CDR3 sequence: CSVRLAGGPYRGYNEQFF. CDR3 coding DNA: TGCAGCGTCCGACTAGCGGGAGGGCCGTATCGAGGATACAATGAGCAGTTCTTC.

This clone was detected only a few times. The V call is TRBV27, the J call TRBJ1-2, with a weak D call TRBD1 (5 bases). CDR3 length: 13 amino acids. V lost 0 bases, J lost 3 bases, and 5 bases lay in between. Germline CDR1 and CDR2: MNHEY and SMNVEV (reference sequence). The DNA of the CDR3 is TGTGCCAGCAGTTTATCCAGGGACTATGGCTACACCTTC. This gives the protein CASSLSRDYGYTF.

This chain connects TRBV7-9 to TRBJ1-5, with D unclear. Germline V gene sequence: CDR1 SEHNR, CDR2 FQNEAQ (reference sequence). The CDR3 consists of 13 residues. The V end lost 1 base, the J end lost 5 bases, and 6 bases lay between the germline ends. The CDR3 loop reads CASSLGQYQPQHF. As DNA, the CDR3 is TGTGCCAGCAGCTTAGGGCAGTATCAGCCCCAGCATTTT.

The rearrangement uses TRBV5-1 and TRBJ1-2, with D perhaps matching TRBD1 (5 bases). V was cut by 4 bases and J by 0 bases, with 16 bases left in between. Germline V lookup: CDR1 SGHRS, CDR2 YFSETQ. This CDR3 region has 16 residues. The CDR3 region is CASSPGGQGPNYGYTF. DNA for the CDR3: TGCGCCAGCAGCCCTGGTGGGCAGGGTCCTAACTATGGCTACACCTTC. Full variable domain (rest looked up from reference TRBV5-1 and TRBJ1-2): KAGVTQTPRYLIKTRGQQVTLSCSPISGHRSVSWYQQTPGQGLQFLFEYFSETQRNKGNFPGRFSGRQFSNSRSEMNVSTLELGDSALYLCASSPGGQGPNYGYTFGSGTRLTVV.

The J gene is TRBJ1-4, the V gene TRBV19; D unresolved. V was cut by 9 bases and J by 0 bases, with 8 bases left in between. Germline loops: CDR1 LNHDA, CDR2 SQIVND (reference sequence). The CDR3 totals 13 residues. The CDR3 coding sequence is TGTGCCAGCGCGGATTCAACTAATGAAAAACTGTTTTTT. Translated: CASADSTNEKLFF.

CDR3 nucleotides: TGTGCCAGCAGCCAAGTCTTAGGACTAGCGGGGTACGAGCAGTACTTC. Encoded protein: CASSQVLGLAGYEQYF. V gene TRBV3-1 (or the pseudogene TRBV3-2) combines with J gene TRBJ2-7; 12 bases fit TRBD2. Germline-derived CDR1 and CDR2 are LGHDT and YNNKEL (reference sequence). This CDR3 spans 16 amino acids. Trimming took 1 base from V and 4 from J; bases not matched to a gene: 5.

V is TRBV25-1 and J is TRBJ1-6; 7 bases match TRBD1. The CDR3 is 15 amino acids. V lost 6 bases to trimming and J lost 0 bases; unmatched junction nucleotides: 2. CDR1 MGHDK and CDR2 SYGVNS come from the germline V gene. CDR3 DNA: TGTGCCAGCAGGGACAGGAGCTCCTATAATTCACCCCTCCACTTT. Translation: CASRDRSSYNSPLHF.

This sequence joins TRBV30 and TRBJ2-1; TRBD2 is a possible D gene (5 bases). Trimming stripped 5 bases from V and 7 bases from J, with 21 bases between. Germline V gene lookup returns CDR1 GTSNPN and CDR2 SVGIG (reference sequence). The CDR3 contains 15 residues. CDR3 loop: CAWSLWWRASNEQFF. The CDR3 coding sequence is TGTGCCTGGTCATTGTGGTGGCGGGCTTCAAATGAGCAGTTCTTC.

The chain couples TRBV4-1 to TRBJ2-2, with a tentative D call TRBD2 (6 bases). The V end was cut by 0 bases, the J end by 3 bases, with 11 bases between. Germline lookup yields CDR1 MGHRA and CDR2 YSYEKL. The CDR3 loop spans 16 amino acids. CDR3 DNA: TGCGCCAGCAGCCAAGAAGCCCAGCGGGACACCGGGGAGCTGTTTTTT. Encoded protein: CASSQEAQRDTGELFF.

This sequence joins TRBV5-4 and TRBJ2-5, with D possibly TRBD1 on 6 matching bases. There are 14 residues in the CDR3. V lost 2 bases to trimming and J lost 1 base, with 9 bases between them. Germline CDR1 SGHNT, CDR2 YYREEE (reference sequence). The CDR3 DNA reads TGTGCCAGCAGCTTCGGACAGACCCAAGAGACCCAGTACTTC. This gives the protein CASSFGQTQETQYF.

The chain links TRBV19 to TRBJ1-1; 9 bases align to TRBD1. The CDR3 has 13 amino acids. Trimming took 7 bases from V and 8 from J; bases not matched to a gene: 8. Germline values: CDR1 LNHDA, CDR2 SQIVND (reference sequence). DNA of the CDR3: TGTGCCAGTATGGTCGTTGGGACAGGGGAAGCTTTCTTT. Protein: CASMVVGTGEAFF.

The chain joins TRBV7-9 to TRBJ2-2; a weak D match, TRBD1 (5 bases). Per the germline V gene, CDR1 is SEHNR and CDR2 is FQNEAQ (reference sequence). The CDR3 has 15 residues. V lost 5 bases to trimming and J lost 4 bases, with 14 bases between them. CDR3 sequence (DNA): TGTGCCAGCAGCCCGCAGGGTGGCGGCACCGGGGAGCTGTTTTTT. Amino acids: CASSPQGGGTGELFF.

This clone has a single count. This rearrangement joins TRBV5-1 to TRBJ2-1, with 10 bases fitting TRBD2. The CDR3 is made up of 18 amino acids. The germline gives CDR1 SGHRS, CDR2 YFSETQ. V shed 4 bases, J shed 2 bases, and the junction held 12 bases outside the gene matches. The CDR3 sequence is CASSPGTSELIAYNEQFF. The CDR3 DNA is TGCGCCAGCAGCCCCGGGACTAGCGAATTAATAGCCTACAATGAGCAGTTCTTC.

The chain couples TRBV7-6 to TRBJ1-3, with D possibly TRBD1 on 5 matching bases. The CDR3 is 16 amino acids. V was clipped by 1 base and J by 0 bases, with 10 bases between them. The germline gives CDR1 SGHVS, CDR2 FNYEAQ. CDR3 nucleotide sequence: TGTGCCAGCAGCTTAGGACAGCCCTACTCTGGAAACACCATATATTTT. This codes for CASSLGQPYSGNTIYF.

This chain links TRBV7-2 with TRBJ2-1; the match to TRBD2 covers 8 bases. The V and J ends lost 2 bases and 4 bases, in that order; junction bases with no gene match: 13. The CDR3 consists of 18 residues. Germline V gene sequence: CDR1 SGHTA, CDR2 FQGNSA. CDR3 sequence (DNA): TGTGCCAGCAGCTTAATAGCGGGGCGCGGGGCAGGGTACAATGAGCAGTTCTTC. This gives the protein CASSLIAGRGAGYNEQFF.

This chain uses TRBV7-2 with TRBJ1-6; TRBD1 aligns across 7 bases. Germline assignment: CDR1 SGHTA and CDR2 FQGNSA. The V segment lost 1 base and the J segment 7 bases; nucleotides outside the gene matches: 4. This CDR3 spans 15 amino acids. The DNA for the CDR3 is TGTGCCAGCAGCTTAGTTAAGGGACAGAATTCACCCCTCCACTTT. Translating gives CASSLVKGQNSPLHF.

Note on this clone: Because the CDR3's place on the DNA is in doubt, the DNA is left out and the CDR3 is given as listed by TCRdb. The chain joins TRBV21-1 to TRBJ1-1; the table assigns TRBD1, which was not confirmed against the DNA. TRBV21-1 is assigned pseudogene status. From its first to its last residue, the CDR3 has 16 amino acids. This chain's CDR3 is CASSKVGQGIPAEAFF.

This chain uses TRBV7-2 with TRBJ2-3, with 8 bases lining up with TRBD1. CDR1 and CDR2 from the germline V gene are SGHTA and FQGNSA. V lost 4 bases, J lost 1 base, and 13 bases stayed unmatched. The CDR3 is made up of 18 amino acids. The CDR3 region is CASSSPHRQGWGTDTQYF. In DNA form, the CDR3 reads TGTGCCAGCAGCTCCCCGCATCGACAGGGGTGGGGCACAGATACGCAGTATTTT.

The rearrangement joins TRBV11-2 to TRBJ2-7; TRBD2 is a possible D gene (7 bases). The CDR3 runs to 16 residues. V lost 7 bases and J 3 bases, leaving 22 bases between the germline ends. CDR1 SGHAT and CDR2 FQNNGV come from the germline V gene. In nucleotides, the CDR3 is TGTGCCAGCAACACTTGGATCCCGGGGGGCCTCTACGAGCAGTACTTC. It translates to CASNTWIPGGLYEQYF.

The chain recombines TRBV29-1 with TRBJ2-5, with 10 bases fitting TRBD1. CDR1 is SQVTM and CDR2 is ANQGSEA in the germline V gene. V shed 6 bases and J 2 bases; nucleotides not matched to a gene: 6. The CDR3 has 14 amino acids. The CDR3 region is CSVRDRGSQETQYF. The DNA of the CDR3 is TGCAGCGTACGGGACAGGGGATCTCAAGAGACCCAGTACTTC.

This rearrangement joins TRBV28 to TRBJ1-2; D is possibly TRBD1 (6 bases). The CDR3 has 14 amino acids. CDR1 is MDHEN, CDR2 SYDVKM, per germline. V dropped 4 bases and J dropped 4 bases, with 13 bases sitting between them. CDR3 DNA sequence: TGTGCCAGCAGTTCACGCGAGACAGGCTATGGCTACACCTTC. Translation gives CASSSRETGYGYTF.

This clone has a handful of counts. For the CDR3, the DNA is TGTGCCTGGAGCAGACGACAGGGCCTCATGAACACTGAAGCTTTCTTT. Its translation: CAWSRRQGLMNTEAFF. V gene TRBV30 combines with J gene TRBJ1-1, with TRBD1 matching 7 bases. Looked up from germline, CDR1 is GTSNPN and CDR2 is SVGIG (reference sequence). J was trimmed by 0 bases and V by 3 bases; bases with no gene match: 10. The CDR3 is 16 amino acids. The whole variable domain, filled in from reference TRBV30 and TRBJ1-1, reads SQTIHQWPATLVQPVGSPLSLECTVEGTSNPNLYWYRQAAGRGLQLLFYSVGIGQISSEVPQNLSASRPQDRQFILSSKKLLLSDSGFYLCAWSRRQGLMNTEAFFGQGTRLTVV.

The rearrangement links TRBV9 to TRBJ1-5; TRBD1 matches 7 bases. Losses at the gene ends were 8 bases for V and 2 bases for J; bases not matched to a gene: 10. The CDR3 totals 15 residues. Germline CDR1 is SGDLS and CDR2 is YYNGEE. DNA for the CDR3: TGTGCCAGATCTTCAGGGGGAAACTGCAATCAGCCCCAGCATTTT. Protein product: CARSSGGNCNQPQHF.

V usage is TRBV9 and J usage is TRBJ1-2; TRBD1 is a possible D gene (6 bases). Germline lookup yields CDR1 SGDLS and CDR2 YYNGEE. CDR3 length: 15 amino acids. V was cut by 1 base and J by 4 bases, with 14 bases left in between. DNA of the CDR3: TGTGCCAGCAGCGTAAGTGGGACACGATCCTATGGCTACACCTTC. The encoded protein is CASSVSGTRSYGYTF. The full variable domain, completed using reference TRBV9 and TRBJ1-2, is DSGVTQTPKHLITATGQRVTLRCSPRSGDLSVYWYQQSLDQGLQFLIQYYNGEERAKGNILERFSAQQFPDLHSELNLSSLELGDSALYFCASSVSGTRSYGYTFGSGTRLTVV.

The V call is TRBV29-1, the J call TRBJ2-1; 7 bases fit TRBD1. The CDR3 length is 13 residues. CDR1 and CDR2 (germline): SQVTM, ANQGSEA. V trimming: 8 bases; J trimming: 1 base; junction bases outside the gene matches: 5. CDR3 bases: TGCAGCACAGGGGCCCTATCCTACAATGAGCAGTTCTTC. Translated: CSTGALSYNEQFF.

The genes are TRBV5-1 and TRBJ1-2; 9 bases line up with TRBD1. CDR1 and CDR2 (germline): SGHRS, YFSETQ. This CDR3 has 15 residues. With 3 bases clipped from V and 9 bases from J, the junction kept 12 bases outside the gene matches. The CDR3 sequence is CASSSQGQGYISYTF. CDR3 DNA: TGCGCCAGCAGCTCGCAGGGACAGGGCTATATTAGCTACACCTTC. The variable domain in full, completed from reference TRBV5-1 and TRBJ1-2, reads KAGVTQTPRYLIKTRGQQVTLSCSPISGHRSVSWYQQTPGQGLQFLFEYFSETQRNKGNFPGRFSGRQFSNSRSEMNVSTLELGDSALYLCASSSQGQGYISYTFGSGTRLTVV.